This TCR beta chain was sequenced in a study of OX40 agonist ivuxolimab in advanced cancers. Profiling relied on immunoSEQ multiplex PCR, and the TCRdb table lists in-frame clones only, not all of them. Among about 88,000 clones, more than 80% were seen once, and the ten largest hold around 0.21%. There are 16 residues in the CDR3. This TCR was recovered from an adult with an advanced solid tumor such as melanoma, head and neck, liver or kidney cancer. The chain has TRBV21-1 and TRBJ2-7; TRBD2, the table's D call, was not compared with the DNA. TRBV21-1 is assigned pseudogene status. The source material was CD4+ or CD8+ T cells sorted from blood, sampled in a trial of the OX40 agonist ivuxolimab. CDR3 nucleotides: TGTGCCAGCAGTTACCAGAATCTCTTGACCCACTACGAGCAGTACGTC. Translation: CASSYQNLLTHYEQYV.